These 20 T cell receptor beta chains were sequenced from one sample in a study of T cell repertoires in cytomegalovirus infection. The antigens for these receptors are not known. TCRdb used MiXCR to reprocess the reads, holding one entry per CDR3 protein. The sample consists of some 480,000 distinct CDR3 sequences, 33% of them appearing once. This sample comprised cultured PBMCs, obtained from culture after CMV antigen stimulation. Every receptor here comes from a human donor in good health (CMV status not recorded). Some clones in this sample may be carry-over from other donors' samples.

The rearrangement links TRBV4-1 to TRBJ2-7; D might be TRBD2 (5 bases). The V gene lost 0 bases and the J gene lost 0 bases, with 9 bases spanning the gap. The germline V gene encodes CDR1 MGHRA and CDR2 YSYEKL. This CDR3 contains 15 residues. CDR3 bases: TGCGCCAGCAGCCAAGAAACGACTACCTCCTACGAGCAGTACGTC. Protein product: CASSQETTTSYEQYV.

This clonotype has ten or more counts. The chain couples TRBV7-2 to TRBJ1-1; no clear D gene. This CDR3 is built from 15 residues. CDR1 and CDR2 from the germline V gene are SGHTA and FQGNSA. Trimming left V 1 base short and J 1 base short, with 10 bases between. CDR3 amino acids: CASSLGVLGNTEAFF. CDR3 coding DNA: TGTGCCAGCAGCTTAGGGGTCTTAGGGAACACTGAAGCTTTCTTT.

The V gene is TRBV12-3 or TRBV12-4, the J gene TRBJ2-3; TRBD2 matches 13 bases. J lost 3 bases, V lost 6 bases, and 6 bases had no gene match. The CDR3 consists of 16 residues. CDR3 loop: CASRRTSGSSTDTQYF. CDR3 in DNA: TGTGCCAGCAGAAGGACTAGCGGGAGTTCTACAGATACGCAGTATTTT.

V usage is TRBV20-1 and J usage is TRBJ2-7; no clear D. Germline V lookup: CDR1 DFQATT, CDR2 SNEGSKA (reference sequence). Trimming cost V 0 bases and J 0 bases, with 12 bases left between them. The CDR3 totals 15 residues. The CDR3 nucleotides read TGCAGTGCTAGAGATGTCCAGGATGACTCCTACGAGCAGTACTTC. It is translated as CSARDVQDDSYEQYF.

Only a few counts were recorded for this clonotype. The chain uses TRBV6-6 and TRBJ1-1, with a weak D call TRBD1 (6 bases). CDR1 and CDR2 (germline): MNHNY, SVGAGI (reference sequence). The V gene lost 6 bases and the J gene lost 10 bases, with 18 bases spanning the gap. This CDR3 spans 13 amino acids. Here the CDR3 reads CASSGSRGAGAFF. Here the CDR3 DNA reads TGTGCCAGCAGCGGTAGCAGGGGAGCTGGAGCTTTCTTT.

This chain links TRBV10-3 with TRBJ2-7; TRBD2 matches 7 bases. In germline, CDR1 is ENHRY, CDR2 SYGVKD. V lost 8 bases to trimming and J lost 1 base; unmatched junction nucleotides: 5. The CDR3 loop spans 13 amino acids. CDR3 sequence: CAIRIAGSYEQYF. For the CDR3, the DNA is TGTGCCATCCGGATAGCGGGTTCCTACGAGCAGTACTTC.

The CDR3 DNA follows: TGTGCCAGCAGCCCACGACAGCAATATCAGCCCCAGCATTTT. This translates into CASSPRQQYQPQHF. The chain couples TRBV7-8 to TRBJ1-5; D is perhaps TRBD1 (5 bases). This CDR3 is built from 14 residues. The V gene's germline CDR1 is SGHVS and CDR2 FQNEAQ. V was trimmed by 5 bases and J by 5 bases, leaving 13 bases between them.

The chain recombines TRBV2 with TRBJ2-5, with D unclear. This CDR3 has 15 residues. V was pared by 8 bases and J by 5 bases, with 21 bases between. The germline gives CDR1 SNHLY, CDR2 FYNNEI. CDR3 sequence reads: CASYGVAYESETQYF. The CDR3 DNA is TGTGCCAGCTATGGAGTAGCATATGAGTCGGAGACCCAGTACTTC.

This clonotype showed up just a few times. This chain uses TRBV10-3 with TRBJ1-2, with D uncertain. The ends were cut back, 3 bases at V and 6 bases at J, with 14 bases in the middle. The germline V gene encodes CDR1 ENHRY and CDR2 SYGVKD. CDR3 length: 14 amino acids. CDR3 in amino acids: CAISEVREVNGYTF. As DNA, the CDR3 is TGTGCCATCAGTGAAGTCCGGGAGGTGAATGGCTACACCTTC.

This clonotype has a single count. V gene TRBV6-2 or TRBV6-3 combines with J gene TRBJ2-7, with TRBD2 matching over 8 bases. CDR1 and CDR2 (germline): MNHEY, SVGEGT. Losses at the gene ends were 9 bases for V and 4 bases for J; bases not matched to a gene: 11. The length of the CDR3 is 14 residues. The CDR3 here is CASRRSSGLYEQYF. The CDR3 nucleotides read TGTGCCAGTCGGAGATCTAGCGGGTTGTACGAGCAGTACTTC.

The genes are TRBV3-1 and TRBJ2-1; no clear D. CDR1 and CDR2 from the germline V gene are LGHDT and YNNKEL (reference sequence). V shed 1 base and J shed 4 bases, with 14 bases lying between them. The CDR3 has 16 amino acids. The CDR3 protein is CASSQGLGGVYNEQFF. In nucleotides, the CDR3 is TGTGCCAGCAGCCAAGGGCTGGGCGGAGTATACAATGAGCAGTTCTTC.

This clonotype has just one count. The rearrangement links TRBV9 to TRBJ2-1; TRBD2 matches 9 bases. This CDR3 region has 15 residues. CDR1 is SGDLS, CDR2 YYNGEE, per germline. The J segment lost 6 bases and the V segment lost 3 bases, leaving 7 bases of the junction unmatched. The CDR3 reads CASSDVSGSGNEQFF. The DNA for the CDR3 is TGTGCCAGCAGCGATGTTAGCGGGAGTGGCAATGAGCAGTTCTTC.

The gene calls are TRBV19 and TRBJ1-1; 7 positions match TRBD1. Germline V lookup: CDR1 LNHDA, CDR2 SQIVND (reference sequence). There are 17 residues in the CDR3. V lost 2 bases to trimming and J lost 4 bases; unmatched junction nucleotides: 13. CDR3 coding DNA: TGTGCCAGTAGTATAAGCGGACCCAGGGGGACAAGCACTGAAGCTTTCTTT. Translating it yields CASSISGPRGTSTEAFF. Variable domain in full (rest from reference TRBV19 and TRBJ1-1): DGGITQSPKYLFRKEGQNVTLSCEQNLNHDAMYWYRQDPGQGLRLIYYSQIVNDFQKGDIAEGYSVSREKKESFPLTVTSAQKNPTAFYLCASSISGPRGTSTEAFFGQGTRLTVV.

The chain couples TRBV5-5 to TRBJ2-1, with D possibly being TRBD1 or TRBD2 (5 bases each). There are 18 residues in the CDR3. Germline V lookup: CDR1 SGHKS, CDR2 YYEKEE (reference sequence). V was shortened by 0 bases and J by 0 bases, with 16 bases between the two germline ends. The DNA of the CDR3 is TGTGCCAGCAGCTTGGGGGCCTCAGGGCGGGCCTCCTACAATGAGCAGTTCTTC. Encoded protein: CASSLGASGRASYNEQFF.

Here the CDR3 DNA reads TGCAGCGTTGATATTTCAGGGGGCCCTAACTATGGCTACACCTTC. Translating gives CSVDISGGPNYGYTF. This chain links TRBV29-1 with TRBJ1-2, with TRBD1 matching over 8 bases. V lost 3 bases to trimming and J lost 0 bases; unmatched junction nucleotides: 6. Germline loops: CDR1 SQVTM, CDR2 ANQGSEA. The CDR3 extends over 15 amino acids.

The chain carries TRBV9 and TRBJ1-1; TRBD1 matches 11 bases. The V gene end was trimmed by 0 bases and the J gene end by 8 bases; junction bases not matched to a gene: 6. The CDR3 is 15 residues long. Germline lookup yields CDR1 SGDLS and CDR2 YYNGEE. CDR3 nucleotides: TGTGCCAGCAGCGTAGTAGGGACAGGGGGGTCGGAAGCTTTCTTT. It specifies CASSVVGTGGSEAFF.

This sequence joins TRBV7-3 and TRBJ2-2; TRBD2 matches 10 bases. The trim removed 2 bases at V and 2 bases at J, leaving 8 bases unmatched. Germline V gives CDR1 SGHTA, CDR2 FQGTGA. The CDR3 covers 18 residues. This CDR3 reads CASSLSGASGGNTGELFF. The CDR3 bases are TGTGCCAGCAGCTTATCGGGGGCTAGCGGGGGTAACACCGGGGAGCTGTTTTTT.

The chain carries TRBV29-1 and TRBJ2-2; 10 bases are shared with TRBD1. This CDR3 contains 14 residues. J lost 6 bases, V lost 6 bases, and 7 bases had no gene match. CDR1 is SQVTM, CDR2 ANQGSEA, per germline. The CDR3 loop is CSVRRDRGPGELFF. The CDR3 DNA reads TGCAGCGTAAGGCGGGACAGGGGTCCCGGGGAGCTGTTTTTT.

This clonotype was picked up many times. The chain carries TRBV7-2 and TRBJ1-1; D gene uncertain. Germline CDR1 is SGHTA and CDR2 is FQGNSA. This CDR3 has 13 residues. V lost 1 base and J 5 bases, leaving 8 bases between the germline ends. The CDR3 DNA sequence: TGTGCCAGCAGCTTAGGAGGTGCAACTGAAGCTTTCTTT. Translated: CASSLGGATEAFF.

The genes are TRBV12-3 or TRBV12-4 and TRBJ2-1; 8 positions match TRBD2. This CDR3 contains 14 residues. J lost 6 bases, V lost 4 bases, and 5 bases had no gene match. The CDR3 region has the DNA TGTGCCAGCAGTTCCGGACTAGCAAGCAATGAGCAGTTCTTC. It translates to CASSSGLASNEQFF.